Following are 12 T cell receptor beta chains from one sample sequenced in a study of blood T cells in healthy people across ages. Alongside a J-beta primer mix, a sample-barcoded 5' primer served in a second PCR lasting 7 to 11 cycles. From the 5' RACE reads, TCRdb called clonotypes with MiXCR, one entry per CDR3 protein. The sample lists 1.2 million to 1.5 million distinct CDR3 sequences; roughly 40% were seen once. Sequenced material: blood. The receptors shown here come from a woman under 30 in good health.

This clonotype was seen a handful of times. This rearrangement joins TRBV12-3 or TRBV12-4 to TRBJ2-1, with 8 bases aligning to TRBD2. This CDR3 is 13 amino acids long. V was clipped by 7 bases and J by 6 bases; unmatched bases: 5. In DNA form, the CDR3 reads TGTGCCAGCACTCGGGAGGGGGTCAATGAGCAGTTCTTC. As protein: CASTREGVNEQFF.

This chain connects TRBV20-1 to TRBJ2-2; D is tentatively TRBD1 or TRBD2 (6 bases each). Germline assignment: CDR1 DFQATT and CDR2 SNEGSKA (reference sequence). Trimming stripped 6 bases from V and 2 bases from J, with 16 bases between. The CDR3 consists of 15 residues. For the CDR3, the DNA is TGCAGTGCCCCTGTGGGGGGCCCAAACACCGGGGAGCTGTTTTTT. It translates to CSAPVGGPNTGELFF.

The V gene is TRBV5-1, the J gene TRBJ2-1, with TRBD1 as a possible D gene (5 bases). Trimming pared 4 bases from V and 0 bases from J, leaving 11 bases between. The CDR3 spans 15 residues. Germline CDR1 SGHRS, CDR2 YFSETQ. In DNA form, the CDR3 reads TGCGCCAGCAGCCAGGGCGGAAACTCCTACAATGAGCAGTTCTTC. Its translation is CASSQGGNSYNEQFF.

In its sample, this clonotype was seen many times. This chain uses TRBV7-2 with TRBJ2-7; D is unclear. The germline CDR1 and CDR2 sequences are SGHTA and FQGNSA. Trimming removed 4 bases at V and 2 bases at J, with 15 bases between. CDR3 length: 15 residues. The CDR3 loop reads CASSSRVSGAYEQYF. CDR3 bases: TGTGCCAGCAGCTCTAGGGTGAGTGGAGCCTACGAGCAGTACTTC.

The chain combines TRBV20-1 with TRBJ2-5; 12 nucleotides match TRBD2. The assigned J gene may be wrong: the sequence end matches TRBJ2-7 better. CDR3 size: 15 residues. Germline V lookup: CDR1 DFQATT, CDR2 SNEGSKA (reference sequence). The chain's CDR3 is CSARDVTSGGDEQYF. In DNA, the CDR3 is TGCAGTGCTAGAGATGTGACTAGCGGGGGAGACGAGCAGTACTTC.

The chain carries TRBV10-3 and TRBJ2-4; 7 positions agree with TRBD1. The trim removed 0 bases at V and 13 bases at J, leaving 12 bases unmatched. Germline values: CDR1 ENHRY, CDR2 SYGVKD. This CDR3 has 15 residues. This chain's CDR3 is CAISESGTASGEQYF. The CDR3 DNA follows: TGTGCCATCAGTGAGTCGGGGACAGCCTCAGGGGAGCAGTACTTC.

This sequence joins TRBV6-1 and TRBJ1-2; D is uncertain. V was trimmed by 5 bases and J by 4 bases, leaving 11 bases between them. Germline assignment: CDR1 MNHNS and CDR2 SASEGT. The CDR3 has 13 amino acids. CDR3 loop: CASSPRGVYGYTF. The CDR3 DNA reads TGTGCCAGCAGTCCGCGAGGAGTCTATGGCTACACCTTC.

The chain recombines TRBV11-2 with TRBJ2-7, with 11 bases aligning to TRBD2. This CDR3 comprises 17 residues. Germline values: CDR1 SGHAT, CDR2 FQNNGV. V shed 4 bases and J 3 bases; nucleotides not matched to a gene: 11. The CDR3 is CASSSDDIAGGHYEQYF. DNA for the CDR3: TGTGCCAGCAGCTCCGACGATATAGCGGGAGGGCACTACGAGCAGTACTTC.

This chain connects TRBV12-3 or TRBV12-4 to TRBJ2-5; the match to TRBD1 covers 9 bases. The CDR3 has 15 residues. V lost 6 bases and J lost 11; bases outside the gene matches: 16. The CDR3 is CASRLGQGVYNEQYF. CDR3 bases: TGTGCCAGCAGACTGGGACAGGGAGTCTACAATGAGCAGTACTTC.

The V and J genes are TRBV5-1 and TRBJ2-1; TRBD2 aligns across 11 bases. Per the germline V gene, CDR1 is SGHRS and CDR2 is YFSETQ. The CDR3 spans 16 residues. The J segment lost 7 bases and the V segment lost 2 bases, leaving 8 bases of the junction unmatched. The CDR3: CASSLQTSGSSNEQFF. The CDR3 region has the DNA TGCGCCAGCAGCTTACAAACTAGCGGGAGTTCGAATGAGCAGTTCTTC. Full variable domain (rest looked up from reference TRBV5-1 and TRBJ2-1): KAGVTQTPRYLIKTRGQQVTLSCSPISGHRSVSWYQQTPGQGLQFLFEYFSETQRNKGNFPGRFSGRQFSNSRSEMNVSTLELGDSALYLCASSLQTSGSSNEQFFGPGTRLTVL.

The chain links TRBV6-5 to TRBJ1-2, with D perhaps matching TRBD1 (5 bases). This CDR3 region has 13 residues. The germline gives CDR1 MNHEY, CDR2 SVGAGI. V gave up 2 bases and J gave up 4 bases, with 8 bases separating them. The CDR3 sequence: CASSYDSSYGYTF. The CDR3 DNA sequence: TGTGCCAGCAGTTACGACAGCTCCTATGGCTACACCTTC.

Turning to this clonotype: A read error may be the cause here, since a much bigger clone is one base away. The V and J genes are TRBV29-1 and TRBJ2-3; no clear D gene. Germline values: CDR1 SQVTM, CDR2 ANQGSEA. CDR3 size: 10 residues. Trimming cost V 7 bases and J 2 bases, with 4 bases left between them. The chain's CDR3 is CSGDTDTQYF. The CDR3 coding sequence is TGCAGCGGGGACACAGATACGCAGTATTTT.